What follows describes a single T cell receptor beta chain. This CDR3 has 16 amino acids. CDR1 is MNHNS and CDR2 is SASEGT in the germline V gene. This specimen belongs to a study of CD4 and CD8 cells across lung adenocarcinoma regions. TCRdb reanalysed the PCR reads using MiXCR and keeps one entry per CDR3 protein. The table shows about 25,000 distinct CDR3 sequences, with 53% occurring only once. The chain uses TRBV6-1 and TRBJ2-3; maybe TRBD2 (6 bases). TRBJ2-7 matches the DNA end more closely, so the J call is doubtful. Sequencing was done on a sample of CD8+ T cells from the center of a lung tumor. The sequence came from a male donor with lung adenocarcinoma. The CD4 and CD8 labels of this study may be unreliable. The CDR3 loop is CACGERWGRDPETQYF. CDR3 in DNA: TGTGCCTGCGGGGAGCGGTGGGGCCGGGACCCAGAGACGCAGTACTTC.